This T cell receptor (beta chain) came from a study of naive and memory T cell subsets. The SP2 primer and nested alpha and beta constant region primers amplified ligated cDNA in four rounds. Reverse transcription of blood and skin TCR RNA was primed at alpha and beta constant regions. MiXCR was run by TCRdb on the 5' RACE reads, yielding one entry per CDR3 protein. The sample lists some 60,000 distinct CDR3 sequences, under 10% occurring once. TCR cDNA received a 3' ligated oligonucleotide that carried a UMI. Whole-blood samples were under 3 ml of peripheral blood from healthy adult volunteers. General observations from the study: The RNA method is potentially sensitive to activation and differentiation changes.

The CDR3 is made up of 16 amino acids. The junction had 5 bases not matched to a gene; V was cut back by 2 bases and J by 4 bases. As to this clonotype: Its antigen is as yet unknown. A much larger clonotype is one base distant, so this may be a read error.

V usage is TRBV12-3 or TRBV12-4 and J usage is TRBJ2-6, with 7 bases that match TRBD1. The source is a female donor in good health. CDR3 protein: CASSLHRGVGANVLTF. As DNA, the CDR3 is TGTGCCAGCAGTTTACACAGGGGAGTGGGGGCCAACGTCCTGACTTTC.